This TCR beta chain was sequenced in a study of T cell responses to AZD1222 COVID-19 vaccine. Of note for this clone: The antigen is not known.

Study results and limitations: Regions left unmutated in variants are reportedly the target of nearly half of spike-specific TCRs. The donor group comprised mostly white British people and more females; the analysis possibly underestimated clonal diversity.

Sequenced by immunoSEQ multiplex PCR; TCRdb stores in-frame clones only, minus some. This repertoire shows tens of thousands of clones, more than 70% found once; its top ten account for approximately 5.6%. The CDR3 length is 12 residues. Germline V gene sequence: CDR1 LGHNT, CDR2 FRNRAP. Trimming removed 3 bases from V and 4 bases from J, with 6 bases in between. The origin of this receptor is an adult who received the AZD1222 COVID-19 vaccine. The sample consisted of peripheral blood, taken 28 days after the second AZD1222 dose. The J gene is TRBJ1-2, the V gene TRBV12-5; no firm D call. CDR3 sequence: CASGFGSYGYTF. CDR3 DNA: TGTGCTAGTGGTTTCGGGAGCTATGGCTACACCTTC.